Listed here are 14 T cell receptor beta chains from one sample, sequenced in a study of technical replicates of blood from a few donors. Generated by immunoSEQ multiplex PCR, the TCRdb table keeps only in-frame clones and is missing some. The sample lists more than 90,000 clones, 85% to 95% occurring once. Sequencing was done on a sample of T cells isolated from PBMCs. The source of these receptors is a human donor in good health.

For this clone: It is unclear where the CDR3 begins or ends on the DNA, so no DNA is shown, and the CDR3 is as TCRdb lists it. The chain couples TRBV21-1 to TRBJ2-3; the table gives TRBD1 as D, unverified against the DNA. TRBV21-1 is flagged as a pseudogene. The CDR3 has 17 residues if both end residues are counted. The CDR3 sequence is CASSIPRVGRGTDTQYF.

The chain uses TRBV5-4 and TRBJ2-7, with 12 bases fitting TRBD1. This CDR3 region has 17 residues. V was pared by 3 bases and J by 1 base, with 8 bases of the junction left unmatched. Germline V gives CDR1 SGHNT, CDR2 YYREEE (reference sequence). The CDR3 DNA reads TGTGCCAGCAGCTCCGGGACAGGGGGCATGGTGTCCTACGAGCAGTACTTC. Its translation is CASSSGTGGMVSYEQYF. Using reference TRBV5-4 and TRBJ2-7 for the parts outside the CDR3, the full variable domain is ETGVTQSPTHLIKTRGQQVTLRCSSQSGHNTVSWYQQALGQGPQFIFQYYREEENGRGNFPPRFSGLQFPNYSSELNVNALELDDSALYLCASSSGTGGMVSYEQYFGPGTRLTVT.

This chain joins TRBV7-2 and TRBJ2-7, with D maybe TRBD1 (6 bases). Trimming left V 6 bases short and J 0 bases short, with 9 bases between. There are 13 residues in the CDR3. Germline-derived CDR1 and CDR2 are SGHTA and FQGNSA. Here the CDR3 reads CASRQGISYEQYF. The CDR3 DNA follows: TGTGCCAGCAGACAGGGAATCTCCTACGAGCAGTACTTC. The full variable domain, with the rest looked up from reference TRBV7-2 and TRBJ2-7, is GAGVSQSPSNKVTEKGKDVELRCDPISGHTALYWYRQSLGQGLEFLIYFQGNSAPDKSGLPSDRFSAERTGGSVSTLTIQRTQQEDSAVYLCASRQGISYEQYFGPGTRLTVT.

J is TRBJ2-6 and V is TRBV9; D ambiguous. Trimming took 2 bases from V and 1 from J, leaving 10 bases between them. Germline V gene lookup returns CDR1 SGDLS and CDR2 YYNGEE. This CDR3 is 16 amino acids long. The CDR3 region has the DNA TGTGCCAGCAGCGTTCGTTCCGGGTCTGGGGCCAACGTCCTGACTTTC. Its translation: CASSVRSGSGANVLTF.

The chain is built from TRBV19 and TRBJ2-3, with a tentative D call TRBD2 (5 bases). Germline CDR1 reads LNHDA; CDR2 reads SQIVND (reference sequence). With 0 bases removed from V and 3 bases from J, the gap between germline ends came to 13 bases. This CDR3 has 16 amino acids. The CDR3 DNA sequence: TGTGCCAGTAGTATAGAGACCCCCGGAGGAACAGATACGCAGTATTTT. Its protein is CASSIETPGGTDTQYF.

This chain links TRBV15 with TRBJ1-4; D is unresolved. CDR1 and CDR2 from the germline V gene are LNHNV and YYDKDF (reference sequence). Trimming pared 1 base from V and 3 bases from J, leaving 9 bases between. This CDR3 has 15 residues. The CDR3 region is CATSRVVSSNEKLFF. DNA for the CDR3: TGTGCCACCAGCAGAGTCGTATCCTCTAATGAAAAACTGTTTTTT.

The J gene is TRBJ2-1, the V gene TRBV27; 10 bases align to TRBD2. The V segment lost 5 bases and the J segment 7 bases; nucleotides outside the gene matches: 11. Germline CDR1 MNHEY, CDR2 SMNVEV (reference sequence). This CDR3 is 16 amino acids long. The CDR3 nucleotides are TGTGCCAGCAGTCGCCTCCTAGCGGGAGTTATGAATGAGCAGTTCTTC. Translated: CASSRLLAGVMNEQFF.

Here the CDR3 DNA reads TGCGCCAGCAGCCGAGTTCCTGGGAGATCCACAGATACGCAGTATTTT. This gives the protein CASSRVPGRSTDTQYF. The rearrangement links TRBV4-1 to TRBJ2-3; a possible D gene is TRBD2 (5 bases). Germline CDR1 and CDR2: MGHRA and YSYEKL. Trimming left V 4 bases short and J 2 bases short, with 16 bases between. The CDR3 runs to 16 residues.

The rearrangement uses TRBV9 and TRBJ2-1; 8 bases match TRBD1. The CDR3 covers 15 residues. V shed 2 bases, J shed 3 bases, and the junction held 4 bases outside the gene matches. Germline V lookup: CDR1 SGDLS, CDR2 YYNGEE. The CDR3 coding sequence is TGTGCCAGCAGCGTTGCCGGGACAGGCTACAATGAGCAGTTCTTC. This gives the protein CASSVAGTGYNEQFF. The variable domain in full, with the rest retrieved from reference TRBV9 and TRBJ2-1, is DSGVTQTPKHLITATGQRVTLRCSPRSGDLSVYWYQQSLDQGLQFLIQYYNGEERAKGNILERFSAQQFPDLHSELNLSSLELGDSALYFCASSVAGTGYNEQFFGPGTRLTVL.

The CDR3, as DNA: TGTGCCTGGAGCGTGGACAGTGCCTACGAGCAGTACTTC. The encoded protein is CAWSVDSAYEQYF. This chain connects TRBV30 to TRBJ2-5, with D perhaps TRBD1 (6 bases). The end of the DNA is better explained by TRBJ2-7, so the J call may be wrong. The CDR3 covers 13 residues. Germline lookup yields CDR1 GTSNPN and CDR2 SVGIG (reference sequence).

This chain joins TRBV9 and TRBJ2-1; D not certain. V was pared by 4 bases and J by 2 bases, with 13 bases between. The length of the CDR3 is 15 residues. Germline CDR1 is SGDLS and CDR2 is YYNGEE. Here the CDR3 DNA reads TGTGCCAGCAGCCCCCTCCGGGTCCCCTACAATGAGCAGTTCTTC. Its translation: CASSPLRVPYNEQFF.

This chain uses TRBV2 with TRBJ2-5; TRBD1 aligns across 11 bases. V was pared by 10 bases and J by 2 bases, with 3 bases of the junction left unmatched. This CDR3 contains 13 residues. Germline assignment: CDR1 SNHLY and CDR2 FYNNEI. In DNA form, the CDR3 reads TGTGCCACCCGGGACAGGGGGCAAGAGACCCAGTACTTC. Protein product: CATRDRGQETQYF.

The chain has TRBV5-1 and TRBJ2-1, with 7 bases matching TRBD2. Germline CDR1 reads SGHRS; CDR2 reads YFSETQ. The CDR3 has 15 residues. The trim removed 5 bases at V and 0 bases at J, leaving 5 bases unmatched. The CDR3 is CASSFRTSSYNEQFF. For the CDR3, the DNA is TGCGCCAGCAGTTTCCGGACTAGCTCCTACAATGAGCAGTTCTTC.

The rearrangement links TRBV7-6 to TRBJ1-2; D gene uncertain. Germline V lookup: CDR1 SGHVS, CDR2 FNYEAQ. Trimming removed 2 bases from V and 8 bases from J, with 12 bases in between. The CDR3 length is 13 residues. In nucleotides, the CDR3 is TGTGCCAGCAGCTTATCCCGTGATCGGGGCTACACCTTC. Translating gives CASSLSRDRGYTF.